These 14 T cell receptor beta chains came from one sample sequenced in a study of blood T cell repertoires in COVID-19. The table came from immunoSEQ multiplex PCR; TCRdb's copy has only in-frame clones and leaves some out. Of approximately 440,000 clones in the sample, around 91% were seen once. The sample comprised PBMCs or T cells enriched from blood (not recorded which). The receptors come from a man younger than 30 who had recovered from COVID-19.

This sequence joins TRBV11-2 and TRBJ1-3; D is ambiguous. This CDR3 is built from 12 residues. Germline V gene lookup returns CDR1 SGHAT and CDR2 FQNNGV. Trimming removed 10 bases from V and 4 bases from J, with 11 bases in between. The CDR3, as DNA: TGTGCCACCGCGGGGTCCGGAAACACCATATATTTT. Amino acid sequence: CATAGSGNTIYF.

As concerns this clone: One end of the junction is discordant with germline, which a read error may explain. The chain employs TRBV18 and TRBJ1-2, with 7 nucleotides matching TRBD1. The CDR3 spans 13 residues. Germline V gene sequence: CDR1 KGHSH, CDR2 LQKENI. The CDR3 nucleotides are TGTGCCAGCTCACGACAGGGCTCGGTCGCCCCTGCCTTC. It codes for CASSRQGSVAPAF.

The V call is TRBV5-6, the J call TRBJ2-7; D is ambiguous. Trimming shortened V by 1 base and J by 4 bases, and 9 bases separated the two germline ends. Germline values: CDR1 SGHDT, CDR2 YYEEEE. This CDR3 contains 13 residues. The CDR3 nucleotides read TGTGCCAGCAGCTTGACAGCTTCTTACGAGCAGTACTTC. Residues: CASSLTASYEQYF.

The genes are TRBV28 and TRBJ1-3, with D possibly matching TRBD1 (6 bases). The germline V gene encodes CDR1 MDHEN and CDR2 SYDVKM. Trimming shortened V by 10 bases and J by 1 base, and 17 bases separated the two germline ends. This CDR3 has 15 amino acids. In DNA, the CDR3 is TGTGCCACCGATCGACAGGCTACATCTGGAAACACCATATATTTT. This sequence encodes CATDRQATSGNTIYF.

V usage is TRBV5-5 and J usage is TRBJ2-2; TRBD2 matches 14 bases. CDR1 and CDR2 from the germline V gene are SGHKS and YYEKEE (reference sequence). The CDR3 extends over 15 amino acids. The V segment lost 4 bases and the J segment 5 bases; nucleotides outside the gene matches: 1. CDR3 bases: TGTGCCAGCAGCCGACTAGCGGGAGGGACCGGGGAGCTGTTTTTT. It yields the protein CASSRLAGGTGELFF.

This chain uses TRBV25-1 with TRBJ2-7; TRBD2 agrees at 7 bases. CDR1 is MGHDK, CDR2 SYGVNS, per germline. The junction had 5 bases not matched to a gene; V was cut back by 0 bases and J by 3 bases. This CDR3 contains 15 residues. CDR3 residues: CASSEYRTSSYEQYF. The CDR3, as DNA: TGTGCCAGCAGTGAATATCGGACTAGTAGCTACGAGCAGTACTTC.

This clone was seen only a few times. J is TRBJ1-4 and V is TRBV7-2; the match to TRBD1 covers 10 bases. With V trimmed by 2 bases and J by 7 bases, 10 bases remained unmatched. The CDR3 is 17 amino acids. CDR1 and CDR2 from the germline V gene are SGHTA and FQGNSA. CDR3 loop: CASSLPVTGGGREKLFF. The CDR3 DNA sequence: TGTGCCAGCAGCTTACCTGTGACAGGGGGCGGTCGTGAAAAACTGTTTTTT.

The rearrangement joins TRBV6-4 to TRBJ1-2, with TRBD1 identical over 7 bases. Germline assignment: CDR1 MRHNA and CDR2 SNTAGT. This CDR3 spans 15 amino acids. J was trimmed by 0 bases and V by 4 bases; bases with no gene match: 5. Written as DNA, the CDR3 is TGTGCCAGCAGTGCGACAGGGTTAGCTAACTATGGCTACACCTTC. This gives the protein CASSATGLANYGYTF.

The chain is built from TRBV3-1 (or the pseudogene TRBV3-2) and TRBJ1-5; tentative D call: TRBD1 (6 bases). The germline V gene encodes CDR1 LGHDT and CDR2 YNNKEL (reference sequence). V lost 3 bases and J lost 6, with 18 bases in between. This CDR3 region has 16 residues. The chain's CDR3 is CASSQSQGRAVQPQHF. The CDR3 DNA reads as TGTGCCAGCAGCCAGTCCCAGGGGCGCGCAGTTCAGCCCCAGCATTTT.

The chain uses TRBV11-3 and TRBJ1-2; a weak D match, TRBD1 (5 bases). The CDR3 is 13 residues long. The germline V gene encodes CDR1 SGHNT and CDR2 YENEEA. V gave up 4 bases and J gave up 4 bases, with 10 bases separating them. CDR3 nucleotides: TGTGCCAGCAGCTCACAGGAGATCTATGGCTACACCTTC. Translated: CASSSQEIYGYTF.

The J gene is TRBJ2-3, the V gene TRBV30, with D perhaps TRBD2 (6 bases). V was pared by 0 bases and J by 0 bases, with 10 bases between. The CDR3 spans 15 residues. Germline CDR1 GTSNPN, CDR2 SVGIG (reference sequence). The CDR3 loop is CAWSVGSGSTDTQYF. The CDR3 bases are TGTGCCTGGAGTGTTGGTAGCGGAAGCACAGATACGCAGTATTTT. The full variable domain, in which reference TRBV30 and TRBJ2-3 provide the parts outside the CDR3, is SQTIHQWPATLVQPVGSPLSLECTVEGTSNPNLYWYRQAAGRGLQLLFYSVGIGQISSEVPQNLSASRPQDRQFILSSKKLLLSDSGFYLCAWSVGSGSTDTQYFGPGTRLTVL.

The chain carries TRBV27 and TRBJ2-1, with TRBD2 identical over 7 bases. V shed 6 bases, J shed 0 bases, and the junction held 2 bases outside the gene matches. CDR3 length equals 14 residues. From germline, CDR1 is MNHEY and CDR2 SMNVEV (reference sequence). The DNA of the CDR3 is TGTGCCAGCAGGGGCGGGAGCTCCTACAATGAGCAGTTCTTC. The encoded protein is CASRGGSSYNEQFF.

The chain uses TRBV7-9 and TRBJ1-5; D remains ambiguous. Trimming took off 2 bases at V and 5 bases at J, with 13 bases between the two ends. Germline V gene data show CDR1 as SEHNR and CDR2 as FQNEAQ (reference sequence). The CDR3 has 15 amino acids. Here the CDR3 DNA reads TGTGCCAGCAGCTTATCGGACTTTCAGGATCAGCCCCAGCATTTT. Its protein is CASSLSDFQDQPQHF.

The CDR3 loop reads CAITPGGNQPQHF. CDR3 in DNA: TGTGCCATCACCCCAGGGGGGAATCAGCCCCAGCATTTT. J is TRBJ1-5 and V is TRBV10-3; 7 nucleotides agree with TRBD1. The CDR3 runs to 13 residues. CDR1 and CDR2 (germline): ENHRY, SYGVKD. The trim removed 7 bases at V and 4 bases at J, leaving 4 bases unmatched.